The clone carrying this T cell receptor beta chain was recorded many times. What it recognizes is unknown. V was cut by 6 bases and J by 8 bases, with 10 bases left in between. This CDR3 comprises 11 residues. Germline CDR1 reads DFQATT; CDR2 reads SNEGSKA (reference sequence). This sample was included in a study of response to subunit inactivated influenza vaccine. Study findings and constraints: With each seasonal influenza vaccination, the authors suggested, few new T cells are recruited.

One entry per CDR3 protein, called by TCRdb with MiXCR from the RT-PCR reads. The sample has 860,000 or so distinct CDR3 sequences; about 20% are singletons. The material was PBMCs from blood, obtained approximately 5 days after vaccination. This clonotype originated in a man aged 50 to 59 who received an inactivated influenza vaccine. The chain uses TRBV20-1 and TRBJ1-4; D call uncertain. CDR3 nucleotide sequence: TGCAGTGCCCGGTTCTCGGAAAAACTGTTTTTT. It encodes CSARFSEKLFF.